These T cell receptor beta chains were read from a single sample in a study of T cells in Graves' hyperthyroidism and ophthalmopathy. Each CDR3 protein gets one entry after TCRdb re-called the multiplex PCR reads with MiXCR. In the table there are around 200,000 distinct CDR3 sequences, around 15% of which are singletons. The sample comprised blood. The receptors here all came from a woman in her fifties or sixties with Graves' hyperthyroidism. CDR3s include the opening cysteine and the closing phenylalanine or tryptophan. A D gene is named only where the DNA matches it firmly. Where a row states a size, it is once, few, many or the class of an expanded clone; other rows omit it.

clone_size	d_call	j_call	v_call	cdr3_aa	cdr3_nt
.	TRBD2	TRBJ2-3	TRBV20-1	CSAALAGGPTDTQYF	TGCAGTGCCGCCTTAGCGGGGGGACCCACAGATACGCAGTATTTT
many	TRBD2	TRBJ2-1	TRBV27	CASSEVGLGSYNEQFF	TGTGCCAGCAGCGAAGTGGGACTAGGATCCTACAATGAGCAGTTCTTC
many	.	TRBJ2-1	TRBV12-3/TRBV12-4	CASRTDGSSYNEQFF	TGTGCCAGCAGGACCGACGGGAGCTCCTACAATGAGCAGTTCTTC
many	.	TRBJ1-2	TRBV7-3	CASSLLGNYGYTF	TGTGCCAGCAGCTTATTGGGAAACTATGGCTACACCTTC
.	.	TRBJ1-5	TRBV7-2	CASSLGGGPNQPQHF	TGTGCCAGCAGCTTAGGCGGGGGGCCCAATCAGCCCCAGCATTTT
many	.	TRBJ1-1	TRBV11-2	CASSLERGSTEAFF	TGTGCCAGCAGCTTAGAAAGGGGGTCCACTGAAGCTTTCTTT
many	.	TRBJ2-7	TRBV11-2	CASSATRDEQYF	TGTGCCAGCAGCGCTACTAGGGACGAGCAGTACTTC
.	.	TRBJ2-3	TRBV7-9	CASSPRNWGSQGPPDTQYF	TGTGCCAGCAGCCCTAGAAACTGGGGTAGCCAGGGCCCTCCAGATACGCAGTATTTT
.	.	TRBJ2-3	TRBV28	CASSRRALSTDTQYF	TGTGCCAGCAGCCGACGGGCACTTAGCACAGATACGCAGTATTTT
once	.	TRBJ2-2	TRBV5-1	CASSLDPHSDTGELFF	TGCGCCAGCAGCTTGGATCCACATAGTGACACCGGGGAGCTGTTTTTT
.	.	TRBJ1-2	TRBV9	CASTPTGFLTNYGYTF	TGTGCCAGCACCCCTACAGGGTTCCTAACTAACTATGGCTACACCTTC
many	.	TRBJ2-5	TRBV7-2	CASSFQSVETQYF	TGTGCCAGCAGCTTCCAATCGGTGGAGACCCAGTACTTC
many	TRBD1	TRBJ2-3	TRBV7-9	CASSFPGQRTDTQYF	TGTGCCAGCAGCTTTCCGGGACAGCGCACAGATACGCAGTATTTT
many	.	TRBJ2-7	TRBV28	CASSWGFFYEQYF	TGTGCCAGCAGCTGGGGGTTCTTCTACGAGCAGTACTTC
many	.	TRBJ2-7	TRBV19	CASSIDRTYEQYF	TGTGCCAGTAGTATAGACAGGACCTACGAGCAGTACTTC
many	TRBD1	TRBJ2-7	TRBV19	CASSIAGGQGPSYEQYF	TGTGCCAGTAGTATAGCAGGAGGACAGGGACCCTCCTACGAGCAGTACTTC
many	.	TRBJ1-1	TRBV5-8	CASSLWGSNTEAFF	TGTGCCAGCAGCTTGTGGGGGAGTAACACTGAAGCTTTCTTT
many	.	TRBJ2-5	TRBV2	CASSAAGTPQETQYF	TGTGCCAGCAGTGCGGCGGGGACACCCCAAGAGACCCAGTACTTC
many	TRBD1	TRBJ1-1	TRBV5-5	CASSLYLGQGLDTEAFF	TGTGCCAGCAGCTTGTATCTGGGACAGGGTCTCGACACTGAAGCTTTCTTT
.	.	TRBJ2-7	TRBV2	CASSAPGSAYYEQYF	TGTGCCAGCAGTGCTCCCGGCTCGGCGTACTACGAGCAGTACTTC
many	TRBD2	TRBJ2-1	TRBV7-3	CASSSGGSSYNEQFF	TGTGCCAGCAGCAGCGGGGGCAGCTCCTACAATGAGCAGTTCTTC
many	TRBD1	TRBJ1-2	TRBV19	CASVTGGNGYTF	TGTGCCAGCGTCACAGGGGGCAACGGCTACACCTTC
many	TRBD2	TRBJ2-3	TRBV28	CASRPSGGASTDTQYF	TGTGCCAGCCGCCCTAGCGGGGGGGCCAGCACAGATACGCAGTATTTT
.	.	TRBJ2-3	TRBV24-1	CATTGPLTSDTQYF	TGTGCCACTACGGGACCCCTTACCTCAGATACGCAGTATTTT
many	TRBD1	TRBJ1-6	TRBV28	CAIAGAGGYNSPLHF	TGTGCCATCGCAGGGGCAGGGGGTTATAATTCACCCCTCCACTTT
many	.	TRBJ2-1	TRBV2	CASTGLYNEQFF	TGTGCCAGCACGGGACTCTACAATGAGCAGTTCTTC